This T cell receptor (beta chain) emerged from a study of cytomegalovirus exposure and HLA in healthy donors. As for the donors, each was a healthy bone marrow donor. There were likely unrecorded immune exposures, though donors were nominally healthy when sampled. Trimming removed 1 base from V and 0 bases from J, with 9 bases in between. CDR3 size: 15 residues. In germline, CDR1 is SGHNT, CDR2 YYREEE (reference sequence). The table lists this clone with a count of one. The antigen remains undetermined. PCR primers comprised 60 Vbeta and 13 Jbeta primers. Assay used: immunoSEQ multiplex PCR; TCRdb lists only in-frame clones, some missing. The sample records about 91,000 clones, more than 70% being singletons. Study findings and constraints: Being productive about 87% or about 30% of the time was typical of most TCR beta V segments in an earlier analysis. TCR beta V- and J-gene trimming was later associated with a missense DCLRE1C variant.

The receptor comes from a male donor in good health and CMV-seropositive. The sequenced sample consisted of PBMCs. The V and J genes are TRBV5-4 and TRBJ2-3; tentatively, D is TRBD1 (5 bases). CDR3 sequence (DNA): TGTGCCAGCAGCTTGCGTGACAGAAGCACAGATACGCAGTATTTT. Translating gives CASSLRDRSTDTQYF.